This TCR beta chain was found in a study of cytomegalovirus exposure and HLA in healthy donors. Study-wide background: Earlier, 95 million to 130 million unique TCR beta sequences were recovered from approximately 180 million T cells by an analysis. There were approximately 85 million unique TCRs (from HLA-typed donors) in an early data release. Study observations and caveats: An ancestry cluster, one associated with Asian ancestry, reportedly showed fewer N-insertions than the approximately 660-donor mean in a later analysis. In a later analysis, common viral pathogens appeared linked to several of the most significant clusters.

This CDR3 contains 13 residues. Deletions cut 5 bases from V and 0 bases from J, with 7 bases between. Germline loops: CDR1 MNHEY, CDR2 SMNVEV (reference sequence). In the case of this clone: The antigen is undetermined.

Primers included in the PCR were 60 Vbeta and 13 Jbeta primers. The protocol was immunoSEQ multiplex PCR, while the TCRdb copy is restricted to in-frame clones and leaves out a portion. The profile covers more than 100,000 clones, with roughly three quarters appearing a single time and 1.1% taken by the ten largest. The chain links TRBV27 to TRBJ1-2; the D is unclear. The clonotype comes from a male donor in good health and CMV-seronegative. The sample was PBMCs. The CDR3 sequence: CASSRRANYGYTF. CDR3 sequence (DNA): TGTGCCAGCAGTCGGAGGGCTAACTATGGCTACACCTTC.